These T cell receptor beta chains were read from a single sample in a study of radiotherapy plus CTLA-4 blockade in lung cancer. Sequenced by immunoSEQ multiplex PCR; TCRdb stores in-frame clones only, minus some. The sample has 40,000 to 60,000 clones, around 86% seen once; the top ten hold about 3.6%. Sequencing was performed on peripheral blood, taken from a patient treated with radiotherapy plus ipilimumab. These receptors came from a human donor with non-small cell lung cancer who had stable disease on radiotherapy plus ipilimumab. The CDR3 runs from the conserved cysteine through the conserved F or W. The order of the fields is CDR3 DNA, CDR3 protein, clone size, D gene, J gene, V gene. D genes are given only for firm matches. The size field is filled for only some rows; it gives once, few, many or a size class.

TGTGCCAGCAGCTTAGTGGAGCGGGAGTTCTACAATGAGCAGTTCTTC CASSLVEREFYNEQFF . TRBD2 TRBJ2-1 TRBV7-9
TGTGCCAGCCTGACAGGGGGTTTCCAAGAGACCCAGTACTTC CASLTGGFQETQYF . TRBD1 TRBJ2-5 TRBV7-2
TGTGCCAGTAGTCCTCGACAGGGTACAGAAAAACTGTTTTTT CASSPRQGTEKLFF . TRBD1 TRBJ1-4 TRBV19
TGTGCCAGCAGCCTTTCTGGGCAGGGTGAGCAGTACTTC CASSLSGQGEQYF . . TRBJ2-7 TRBV9
TGCGCCAGCAGCCAGCTGGCCTCCGGGGATACGCAGTATTTT CASSQLASGDTQYF once . TRBJ2-3 TRBV4-3
TGTGCCAGCAGTCTACTGGCGGGAGGAAACACCGGGGAGCTGTTTTTT CASSLLAGGNTGELFF . TRBD2 TRBJ2-2 TRBV5-4
TGTGCCAGCAGCTCCCCGCCGGGACAGGGTCTAGAGCAGTACTTC CASSSPPGQGLEQYF medium-sized TRBD1 TRBJ2-7 TRBV5-4
TGTGCCAGCAGCTTAATATACAGGGGTAGGGCCAAAGAGACCCAGTACTTC CASSLIYRGRAKETQYF . TRBD1 TRBJ2-5 TRBV11-2
TGCAGCGGACGGGGGGAGATCGCTGAAGCTTTCTTT CSGRGEIAEAFF . . TRBJ1-1 TRBV29-1
TGTGCCAGCAGCCCGGGGGTTAACGGGGAGCTGTTTTTT CASSPGVNGELFF . . TRBJ2-2 TRBV11-2
TGTGCCAGCAGCTTGAGACAGATTGGTGAGCAGTTCTTC CASSLRQIGEQFF few . TRBJ2-1 TRBV5-4
TGTGCCAGCAGTCCACCGACAGGAACCTACGAGCAGTACTTC CASSPPTGTYEQYF . . TRBJ2-7 TRBV6-7
TGCGCCAGCAGCCAAGAGTTGGGACAGGGCGCAGATACGCAGTATTTT CASSQELGQGADTQYF once TRBD1 TRBJ2-3 TRBV4-3
TGTGCCAGCAGCTTAGGGGGGGATAGCTCCTACAATGAGCAGTTCTTC CASSLGGDSSYNEQFF few . TRBJ2-1 TRBV7-9
TGTGCCAGCAGCTATGGACAGGGTGCAACAGATACGCAGTATTTT CASSYGQGATDTQYF . TRBD1 TRBJ2-3 TRBV11-3
TGTGCCAGTAGTCCACATTCTGGAAACACCATATATTTT CASSPHSGNTIYF . . TRBJ1-3 TRBV19
TGTGCCAGCAGCTTAGATGTGGGGACAGGGAACGGGGAGCTGTTTTTT CASSLDVGTGNGELFF . TRBD1 TRBJ2-2 TRBV7-9
TGCGCCAGCAGCTCCGGAGACGGGCGGGAGGTAATCTACAATGAGCAGTTCTTC CASSSGDGREVIYNEQFF . TRBD2 TRBJ2-1 TRBV5-1
TGTGCCAGCAAACCGAGACAGGAAGATGAAGCTTTCTTT CASKPRQEDEAFF . . TRBJ1-1 TRBV19
TGCAGCGTTGGGGGGACAGTGAACACTGAAGCTTTCTTT CSVGGTVNTEAFF . TRBD1 TRBJ1-1 TRBV29-1
TGTGCCAGCAGTTTATCTCGCGGGGGGGGGATCTGGGCAGATACGCAGTATTTT CASSLSRGGGIWADTQYF . TRBD2 TRBJ2-3 TRBV28
TGTGCCAGCAGCTACGGACTAGCACTACGCAATGAGCAGTTCTTC CASSYGLALRNEQFF . TRBD2 TRBJ2-1 TRBV7-3
TGCGCCAGCAGCCGAACGGGACAGAACACCGGGGAGCTGTTTTTT CASSRTGQNTGELFF . . TRBJ2-2 TRBV4-3
TGTGCCAGCAGTCGGGACAGGGTGAACACCGGGGAGCTGTTTTTT CASSRDRVNTGELFF . TRBD1 TRBJ2-2 TRBV6-1
TGTGCCAGCAACCTAGGCGGCACAGATACGCAGTATTTT CASNLGGTDTQYF . . TRBJ2-3 TRBV2
TGTGCCAGCAGCGTAAGGAACTTACAGGGGCAGAGGGGACAAGAGACCCAGTACTTC CASSVRNLQGQRGQETQYF . TRBD1 TRBJ2-5 TRBV7-9
TGTGCCAGCAGCTCTCGGACTAGCGGCGTTTACGAGCAGTACTTC CASSSRTSGVYEQYF . TRBD2 TRBJ2-7 TRBV7-6
TGTGGCACGGAGATTAGGATAACGAAGACCTATGGCTACACCTTC CGTEIRITKTYGYTF . . TRBJ1-2 TRBV8-2
TGTGCCATCAGTGAGTCGTTGCAGGGTGGCGGCTACATCTTC CAISESLQGGGYIF . . TRBJ1-2 TRBV10-3
TGCGCCAGCAGTGACCCTGGGCCCACAGATACGCAGTATTTT CASSDPGPTDTQYF . . TRBJ2-3 TRBV10-1
TGTGCCAGCAGCTTAGCCTTAGGACAAGTTGGGGAAAACATTCAGTACTTC CASSLALGQVGENIQYF . . TRBJ2-4 TRBV11-1
TGTGCCAGCAGTTTGGGGATAGCGGGAGGCAATGAGCAGTTCTTC CASSLGIAGGNEQFF . TRBD2 TRBJ2-1 TRBV28
TGTGCCAGTAGGCCCCAGGACTCCTCTGGAAACACCATATATTTT CASRPQDSSGNTIYF once . TRBJ1-3 TRBV19
TGTGCCAGCAGTAGGCCCGGGACAGGGGGCGTAGATACGCAGTATTTT CASSRPGTGGVDTQYF . TRBD1 TRBJ2-3 TRBV6-6
TGTGCCAGCAGTTTATCCCTCGGGCAGGGTGTAAAATATGGCTACACCTTC CASSLSLGQGVKYGYTF . . TRBJ1-2 TRBV28
TGTGCCAGCAGTTACCGGGGTGGGGTGGGTTACAATGAGCAGTTCTTC CASSYRGGVGYNEQFF once . TRBJ2-1 TRBV6-5
TGTGCCAGCAGCCCAGGACGGGATGCTAACAATGAGCAGTTCTTC CASSPGRDANNEQFF once . TRBJ2-1 TRBV7-9
TGTGCCAGCAGCTTAAACGGACTTAATGAAAAACTGTTTTTT CASSLNGLNEKLFF . . TRBJ1-4 TRBV7-2
TGTGCCATCAGCGGGACAGGGCAAACAGATACGCAGTATTTT CAISGTGQTDTQYF . TRBD1 TRBJ2-3 TRBV10-3
TGTGCCAGCAGCGTAGGGGGGTTAGCGGGAGTCAACGAGCAGTACTTC CASSVGGLAGVNEQYF . TRBD2 TRBJ2-7 TRBV9
TGTGCCAGCAGCCCCAGGGCTAGCGGGATTCATGAGCAGTTCTTC CASSPRASGIHEQFF few TRBD2 TRBJ2-1 TRBV7-2
TGTGCCAGCAGCGTTGGCGGGTCCTACAATGAGCAGTTCTTC CASSVGGSYNEQFF . . TRBJ2-1 TRBV9
TGTGCCACCAGCAGAGATGGGGGGTCGACAGACGAGCAGTACTTC CATSRDGGSTDEQYF . . TRBJ2-7 TRBV15
TGTGCCATCAGTGAGAAGGGGACAGACCAAGAGACCCAGTACTTC CAISEKGTDQETQYF . TRBD1 TRBJ2-5 TRBV10-3
TGCGCCAGCAGCCCGTCCGGGTCCTCTGGGGCCAACGTCCTGACTTTC CASSPSGSSGANVLTF once . TRBJ2-6 TRBV4-3
TGTGCCAGTAGTCCCCTCCCGAGCGAGACCCAGTACTTC CASSPLPSETQYF . . TRBJ2-5 TRBV19
TGTGCCAGTAGTGCCGGGTTCTCGTCCTCTGGGGCCAACGTCCTGACTTTC CASSAGFSSSGANVLTF . . TRBJ2-6 TRBV19
TGTGCCAGCAGGCCTGCCGGGACAGGGTATGGAAACACCATATATTTT CASRPAGTGYGNTIYF . TRBD1 TRBJ1-3 TRBV28
TGTGCCAGTAGTATAGATCTTCCTAGCGGGGTTCTCGATGAGCAGTTCTTC CASSIDLPSGVLDEQFF few TRBD2 TRBJ2-1 TRBV19
TGTGCCAGCAGTTTCACGGGACAGGGGGCTTTCGAGCAGTACTTC CASSFTGQGAFEQYF . TRBD1 TRBJ2-7 TRBV27
TGTGCCAGCAGTCTATATGATTACGAGCAGTACTTC CASSLYDYEQYF . . TRBJ2-7 TRBV2
TGTGCCACCAGCCGAGTATTTAGCGGCTACACAGATACGCAGTATTTT CATSRVFSGYTDTQYF . . TRBJ2-3 TRBV15
TGTGCCAGTGGGGGGTTTAATCAGCCCCAGCATTTT CASGGFNQPQHF . . TRBJ1-5 TRBV6-1
TGTGCCAGCAGCTTAGACCTAGGAAAACTGTTTTTT CASSLDLGKLFF . . TRBJ1-4 TRBV13
TGTGCCAGCAGCTTACGGCGCAGCCAGTTATTTCCGGATCGGGATGAAAAACTGTTTTTT CASSLRRSQLFPDRDEKLFF once . TRBJ1-4 TRBV7-3
TGTGCCATCAGTCATTCCGTGGGACAGGGGGCGTTCACCTATGGCTACACCTTC CAISHSVGQGAFTYGYTF . TRBD1 TRBJ1-2 TRBV10-3
TGTGCCAGCAGCTTAGGGGGACAGGGGAGCTCCTACGAGCAGTACTTC CASSLGGQGSSYEQYF . TRBD1 TRBJ2-7 TRBV7-2
TGCGCCAGCAGCTTTAGACCGGGACAGGGTTATGGCTACACCTTC CASSFRPGQGYGYTF . TRBD1 TRBJ1-2 TRBV5-1
TGTGCCAGCAGCTTCCAGGGGGCTGGGGGGGGCTATGGCTACACCTTC CASSFQGAGGGYGYTF . TRBD1 TRBJ1-2 TRBV7-2